This TCR beta chain originates from a study of blood T cell repertoires in COVID-19. Study details: The samples span acute and convalescent COVID-19 from the United States, Italy and Spain. Sources were T cells, B-cell-depleted T cells, or PBMCs; the material itself was cDNA or gDNA.

Original processing methods: The assay estimated nucleated cells by amplifying reference gene primers. This table comes from immunoSEQ multiplex PCR, and its TCRdb copy is limited to in-frame clones, with some not included. From that table come the V and J calls and clone size; the DNA was used to work out D and trimming. The table has under 85,000 clones, about 89% seen once. The CDR3 consists of 15 residues. Germline assignment: CDR1 MNHEY and CDR2 SVGAGI. V lost 0 bases to trimming and J lost 5 bases, with 10 bases between them. Comment on this clone: The identical CDR3 is also encoded by other nucleotide sequences in the sample.

Sequencing input: peripheral blood. The V gene is TRBV6-5, the J gene TRBJ1-4; tentatively, D is TRBD1 (6 bases). This clonotype was obtained from a man between 65 and 85 years old with active or convalescent COVID-19. CDR3 coding DNA: TGTGCCAGCAGTTACTCTGGACAGTCGAATGAAAAACTGTTTTTT. Translating gives CASSYSGQSNEKLFF.